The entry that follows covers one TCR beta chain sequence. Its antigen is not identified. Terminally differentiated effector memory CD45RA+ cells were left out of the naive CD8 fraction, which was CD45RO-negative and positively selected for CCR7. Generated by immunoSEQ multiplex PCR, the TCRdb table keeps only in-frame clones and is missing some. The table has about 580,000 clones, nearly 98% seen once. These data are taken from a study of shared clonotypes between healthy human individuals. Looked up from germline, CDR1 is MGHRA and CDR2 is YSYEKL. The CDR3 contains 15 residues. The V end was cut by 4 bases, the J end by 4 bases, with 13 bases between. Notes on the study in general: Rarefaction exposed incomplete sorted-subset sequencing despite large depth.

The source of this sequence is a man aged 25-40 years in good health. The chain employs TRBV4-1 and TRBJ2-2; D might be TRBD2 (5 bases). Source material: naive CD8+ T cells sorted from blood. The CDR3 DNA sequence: TGCGCCAGCAGCCCCCGGGATTTTGGCACCGGGGAGCTGTTTTTT. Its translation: CASSPRDFGTGELFF.